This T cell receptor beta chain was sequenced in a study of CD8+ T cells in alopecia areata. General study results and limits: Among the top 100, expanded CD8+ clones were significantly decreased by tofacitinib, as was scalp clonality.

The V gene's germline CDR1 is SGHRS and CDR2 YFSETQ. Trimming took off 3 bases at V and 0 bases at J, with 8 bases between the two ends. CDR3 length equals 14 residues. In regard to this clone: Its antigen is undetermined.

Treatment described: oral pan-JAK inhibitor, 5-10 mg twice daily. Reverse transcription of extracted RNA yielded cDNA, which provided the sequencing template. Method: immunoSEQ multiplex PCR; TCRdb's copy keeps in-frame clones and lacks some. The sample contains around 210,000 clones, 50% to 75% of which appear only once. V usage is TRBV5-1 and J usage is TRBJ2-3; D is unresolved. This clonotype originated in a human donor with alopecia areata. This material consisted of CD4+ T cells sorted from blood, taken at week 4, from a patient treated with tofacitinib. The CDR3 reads CASSWSSSTDTQYF. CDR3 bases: TGCGCCAGCAGCTGGAGCTCCAGCACAGATACGCAGTATTTT.